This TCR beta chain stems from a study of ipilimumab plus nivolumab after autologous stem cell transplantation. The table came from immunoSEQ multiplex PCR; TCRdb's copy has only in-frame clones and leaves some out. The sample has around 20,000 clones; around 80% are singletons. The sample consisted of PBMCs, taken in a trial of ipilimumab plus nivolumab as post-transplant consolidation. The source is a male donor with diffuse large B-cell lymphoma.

The CDR3 DNA is TGTGCCAGTAGTACCGCCGGGAACCTTTATCAGCCCCAGCATTTT. The encoded protein is CASSTAGNLYQPQHF. The V call is TRBV19, the J call TRBJ1-5; no clear D gene. With 4 bases removed from V and 5 bases from J, the gap between germline ends came to 15 bases. The CDR3 is 15 amino acids. Germline V gene data show CDR1 as LNHDA and CDR2 as SQIVND (reference sequence). The full variable domain, its missing parts supplied by reference TRBV19 and TRBJ1-5, is DGGITQSPKYLFRKEGQNVTLSCEQNLNHDAMYWYRQDPGQGLRLIYYSQIVNDFQKGDIAEGYSVSREKKESFPLTVTSAQKNPTAFYLCASSTAGNLYQPQHFGDGTRLSIL.